Listed here are 16 T cell receptor beta chains from one sample, sequenced in a study of shared clonotypes between healthy human individuals. Naive CD8 cells, CD45RO-negative and positively selected for CCR7, excluded terminally differentiated effector memory CD45RA+ cells. Method: immunoSEQ multiplex PCR; TCRdb's copy keeps in-frame clones and lacks some. This table holds around 2,000,000 clones, about 95% found once. Sequencing was done on a sample of naive CD8+ T cells sorted from blood. These receptors all come from a young man in good health.

This clone has only one observation. The V gene is TRBV27, the J gene TRBJ2-7; TRBD2 is a possible D gene (7 bases). CDR3 length equals 16 residues. The germline V gene encodes CDR1 MNHEY and CDR2 SMNVEV (reference sequence). With 2 bases removed from V and 4 bases from J, the gap between germline ends came to 18 bases. As DNA, the CDR3 is TGTGCCAGCAGTTTAACCTCCCCCCGGGGGGCATACGAGCAGTACTTC. Encoded protein: CASSLTSPRGAYEQYF.

The chain joins TRBV6-5 to TRBJ2-3, with D possibly TRBD2 on 5 matching bases. V gave up 6 bases and J gave up 4 bases, with 14 bases separating them. Germline CDR1 and CDR2: MNHEY and SVGAGI. The CDR3 spans 14 residues. The CDR3 sequence: CASRHILAPDTQYF. CDR3 bases: TGTGCCAGCAGACACATCCTAGCCCCAGATACGCAGTATTTT.

This clone was seen a handful of times. The chain carries TRBV2 and TRBJ1-6; a weak D match, TRBD1 (6 bases). There are 16 residues in the CDR3. The V gene's germline CDR1 is SNHLY and CDR2 FYNNEI. With 3 bases removed from V and 6 bases from J, the gap between germline ends came to 15 bases. This CDR3 reads CASSDYWGAPNSPLHF. In DNA form, the CDR3 reads TGTGCCAGCAGTGATTATTGGGGGGCGCCTAATTCACCCCTCCACTTT.

This rearrangement joins TRBV9 to TRBJ2-3; 10 bases line up with TRBD2. The CDR3 covers 15 residues. In germline, CDR1 is SGDLS, CDR2 YYNGEE. After removal of 3 bases from V and 4 bases from J, the junction contained 5 bases not matched to a gene. CDR3 region: CASSDSGGSADTQYF. The CDR3 DNA sequence: TGTGCCAGCAGCGATAGCGGGGGGAGTGCAGATACGCAGTATTTT.

The chain carries TRBV7-2 and TRBJ2-3; TRBD2 agrees at 10 bases. The CDR3 runs to 16 residues. CDR1 SGHTA and CDR2 FQGNSA come from the germline V gene. The ends lost 1 base at V and 3 bases at J; junction bases unmatched: 4. CDR3 in amino acids: CASSLGASGRTDTQYF. The CDR3 DNA reads as TGTGCCAGCAGCTTAGGGGCTAGCGGGAGAACAGATACGCAGTATTTT.

Worth noting for this clone: The same CDR3 is also encoded by other DNA sequences in this sample. J is TRBJ2-7 and V is TRBV27; 9 bases fit TRBD1. Germline loops: CDR1 MNHEY, CDR2 SMNVEV (reference sequence). V was pared by 3 bases and J by 0 bases, with 3 bases of the junction left unmatched. The CDR3 has 15 amino acids. The CDR3 sequence: CASSFGTGLSYEQYF. As DNA, the CDR3 is TGTGCCAGCAGTTTTGGGACAGGGCTCTCCTACGAGCAGTACTTC.

The chain combines TRBV6-5 with TRBJ2-5; 14 nucleotides agree with TRBD2. Per germline, CDR1 MNHEY and CDR2 SVGAGI. Unmatched junction bases numbered 6, after V lost 4 bases and J lost 5 bases. CDR3 size: 16 residues. The CDR3 bases are TGTGCCAGCAGTTCCGGGGGACTAGCGGGAGTGGAGACCCAGTACTTC. Its translation: CASSSGGLAGVETQYF.

This clone was seen once. The chain uses TRBV5-5 and TRBJ1-2, with D possibly matching TRBD1 (5 bases). The germline gives CDR1 SGHKS, CDR2 YYEKEE (reference sequence). Trimming left V 0 bases short and J 2 bases short, with 14 bases between. CDR3 length: 16 amino acids. The CDR3 reads CASSLEVSGRNYGYTF. Written as DNA, the CDR3 is TGTGCCAGCAGCTTGGAGGTTTCGGGACGGAACTATGGCTACACCTTC.

This rearrangement joins TRBV2 to TRBJ1-5; 9 bases map to TRBD1. Trimming took 5 bases from V and 3 from J; bases not matched to a gene: 5. The germline gives CDR1 SNHLY, CDR2 FYNNEI. This CDR3 has 15 residues. The DNA for the CDR3 is TGTGCCAGCAGTAGGGACAGGGCAAACAATCAGCCCCAGCATTTT. It specifies CASSRDRANNQPQHF.

As for this clone: Other DNA sequences of this sample code for an identical CDR3. The V and J genes are TRBV27 and TRBJ1-1; D might be TRBD1 (6 bases). Trimming stripped 5 bases from V and 4 bases from J, with 11 bases between. CDR3 length: 13 residues. The germline CDR1 and CDR2 sequences are MNHEY and SMNVEV (reference sequence). The CDR3 reads CASSLLRGTEAFF. The CDR3 region has the DNA TGTGCCAGCAGTCTACTCAGGGGCACTGAAGCTTTCTTT.

This chain connects TRBV11-2 to TRBJ2-6; D gene uncertain. Germline CDR1 reads SGHAT; CDR2 reads FQNNGV. Trimming shortened V by 3 bases and J by 2 bases, and 5 bases separated the two germline ends. This CDR3 spans 14 amino acids. The chain's CDR3 is CASSFPTGANVLTF. CDR3 bases: TGTGCCAGCAGCTTCCCCACTGGGGCCAACGTCCTGACTTTC.

The rearrangement uses TRBV7-9 and TRBJ1-2; no reliable D call. From germline, CDR1 is SEHNR and CDR2 FQNEAQ (reference sequence). Trimming left V 5 bases short and J 8 bases short, with 15 bases between. This CDR3 comprises 13 residues. CDR3 residues: CASSLVWPEGYTF. DNA of the CDR3: TGTGCCAGCAGCCTTGTATGGCCGGAGGGCTACACCTTC.

The rearrangement links TRBV10-1 to TRBJ1-2; D gene unclear. The germline V and J ends were trimmed by 3 bases and 0 bases, with 5 bases remaining between them. The CDR3 is made up of 13 amino acids. Germline values: CDR1 WNHNN, CDR2 SYGVQD (reference sequence). CDR3 residues: CASSDGANYGYTF. The CDR3 DNA reads TGCGCCAGCAGTGATGGGGCTAACTATGGCTACACCTTC.

A remark on this clone: Within the sample, other DNA sequences also encode this same CDR3. The V and J genes are TRBV9 and TRBJ2-5; 7 bases align to TRBD2. Germline V lookup: CDR1 SGDLS, CDR2 YYNGEE. This CDR3 has 14 amino acids. The V segment lost 0 bases and the J segment 5 bases; nucleotides outside the gene matches: 4. The CDR3 loop is CASSVGGGTETQYF. Here the CDR3 DNA reads TGTGCCAGCAGCGTAGGGGGAGGGACCGAGACCCAGTACTTC.

This CDR3 reads CASSLGVADSSYEQYF. The CDR3 DNA is TGTGCCAGCAGCTTAGGCGTAGCGGACTCCTCCTACGAGCAGTACTTC. The V call is TRBV11-2, the J call TRBJ2-7; TRBD2 might be the D (6 bases). This CDR3 is 16 amino acids long. Between the trimmed V and J ends, which lost 1 base and 0 bases, there was a span of 13 bases. Germline lookup yields CDR1 SGHAT and CDR2 FQNNGV.

The chain links TRBV4-1 to TRBJ2-7; D not resolved. Germline CDR1 MGHRA, CDR2 YSYEKL. The CDR3 runs to 16 residues. Trimming pared 0 bases from V and 0 bases from J, leaving 12 bases between. CDR3: CASSQEDWAVSYEQYF. The CDR3 region has the DNA TGCGCCAGCAGCCAAGAAGATTGGGCAGTCTCCTACGAGCAGTACTTC.